The rows below give T cell receptor beta chains drawn from one sample of a study of blood T cell repertoires in COVID-19. Here immunoSEQ multiplex PCR was the method, and the copy in TCRdb shows in-frame clones only, minus some. This sample carries roughly 120,000 clones, around 84% of them seen once, and the ten largest clones take roughly 8.1%. Sequenced: peripheral blood. The source is a woman aged 40 to 49 with acute or convalescent COVID-19. Each CDR3 is given with its conserved first and last residue. D genes are given only for firm matches. Size is omitted from some rows. Given values are once, few, many or a class for expanded clones.

V	size	D	J	DNA	CDR3
TRBV5-1	once	TRBD1	TRBJ1-1	TGCGCCAGCAGCTTAGACAGGGGTAATAACGTGAACACTGAAGCTTTCTTT	CASSLDRGNNVNTEAFF
TRBV27	-	TRBD1	TRBJ2-3	TGTGCCAGCAGTTTAAGGGACAGTGCCCTTCGGGATACGCAGTATTTT	CASSLRDSALRDTQYF
TRBV2	-	TRBD2	TRBJ2-4	TGTGCCAGCAGTGTAATAGCGGGGGACCTAAAAAACATTCAGTACTTC	CASSVIAGDLKNIQYF
TRBV19	-	-	TRBJ1-6	TGTGCCAGTAGTATTTCGGCAGGAACAGCCCTCCACTTT	CASSISAGTALHF
TRBV19	-	-	TRBJ1-5	TGTGCCAGTAGTGCACTTTTACTGGGGGGTCGCAATCAGCCCCAGCATTTT	CASSALLLGGRNQPQHF
TRBV6-5	-	-	TRBJ1-2	TGTGCCAGCAGTTATTCGGTGGACTATGGCTACACCTTC	CASSYSVDYGYTF
TRBV5-5	-	TRBD1	TRBJ1-1	TGTGCCAGCAGCTCCTTACAGGGGGGAGACACTGAAGCTTTCTTT	CASSSLQGGDTEAFF
TRBV5-4	-	TRBD2	TRBJ2-3	TGTGCCAGCAGCGCCTTAGGGGCGGGGGGGGATACAGATACGCAGTATTTT	CASSALGAGGDTDTQYF
TRBV18	-	-	TRBJ2-1	TGTGCCAGCTCACGAACCACGGGACTGATAGACAATGAGCAGTTCTTC	CASSRTTGLIDNEQFF
TRBV7-9	-	TRBD1	TRBJ1-6	TGTGCCAGCAGCCTATTGGACAGGGATAATTCACCCCTCCACTTT	CASSLLDRDNSPLHF
TRBV29-1	-	-	TRBJ1-4	TGCAGCGTTGCATTGGGGCCCATTCTGGATGAAAAACTGTTTTTT	CSVALGPILDEKLFF
TRBV11-2	-	-	TRBJ1-1	TGTGCCAGCAGCTTATCCCGGAACACTGAAGCTTTCTTT	CASSLSRNTEAFF
TRBV9	few	-	TRBJ2-7	TGTGCCAGCAGCGTAACACAGAGCCCCTACGAGCAGTACTTC	CASSVTQSPYEQYF
TRBV2	-	-	TRBJ2-1	TGTGCCAGCAGTATCGAAGGGGGGGCTTCGGATGAGCAGTTCTTC	CASSIEGGASDEQFF
TRBV19	-	TRBD2	TRBJ2-1	TGTGCCAGTAGTATAGACCTAGCGGGGGGGCCTCGCAATGAGCAGTTCTTC	CASSIDLAGGPRNEQFF
TRBV6-5	-	TRBD1	TRBJ2-7	TGTGCCAGCAGTCGACAGGGCTACGAGCAGTACTTC	CASSRQGYEQYF
TRBV21-1	-	-	TRBJ2-7	TGTGCCAGCCCAGGGTGGTGCGAGCAGTACTTC	CASPGWCEQYF
TRBV6-2/TRBV6-3	-	TRBD1	TRBJ1-2	TGTGCCAGCAGTAGACTGGACAGGGAAGTTGATGGCTACACCTTC	CASSRLDREVDGYTF
TRBV4-3	-	-	TRBJ1-2	TGCGCCAGCAGCCAAGAAGTCCTAGTTGACTATGGCTACACCTTC	CASSQEVLVDYGYTF
TRBV6-1	-	-	TRBJ1-2	TGTGCCAGCAGTGACCGCAGGGTTGGAACGAACTATGGCTACACCTTC	CASSDRRVGTNYGYTF
TRBV7-2	-	-	TRBJ1-2	TGTGCCAGCAGCGGCCACCATCAGGGTAACTATGGCTACACCTTC	CASSGHHQGNYGYTF
TRBV30	-	-	TRBJ1-1	TGTGCCTCAAAATTGAACACTGAAGCTTTCTTT	CASKLNTEAFF
TRBV6-2/TRBV6-3	-	-	TRBJ1-1	TGTGCCAGCAGTCGTAGCAGGGGAACAGCTGAAGCTTTCTTT	CASSRSRGTAEAFF
TRBV5-1	-	-	TRBJ2-3	TGCGCCAGCAGCTTAAACAGTGGGGGCCCCCAGGCGCAGTATTTT	CASSLNSGGPQAQYF
TRBV7-8	-	-	TRBJ2-3	TGTGCCAGCAGCTTACAGGGGTACACAGATACGCAGTATTTT	CASSLQGYTDTQYF
TRBV6-5	-	TRBD1	TRBJ1-6	TGTGCCAGCAGTTTGCCTGGACAGGTTGATGCTCAACCCCTCCACTTT	CASSLPGQVDAQPLHF
TRBV6-5	-	-	TRBJ1-1	TGTGCCAGCAGCGCAGAGGGCACTGAAGCTTTCTTT	CASSAEGTEAFF
TRBV7-9	-	-	TRBJ1-5	TGTGCCAGCAGCTTAGAAGGAGGAGGCCAGCCCCAGCATTTT	CASSLEGGGQPQHF
TRBV6-5	-	TRBD1	TRBJ1-1	TGTGCCAGCAGCACGGGACAGGGGATGAACACTGAAGCTTTCTTT	CASSTGQGMNTEAFF
TRBV9	once	-	TRBJ2-1	TGTGCCAGCAGCCCAACCGTCGTGGCCAGCGTCTACAATGAGCAGTTCTTC	CASSPTVVASVYNEQFF
TRBV5-5	-	-	TRBJ1-1	TGTGCCAGCAGCTTTCTCCCAGGGGAGATCACTGAAGCTTTCTTT	CASSFLPGEITEAFF
TRBV10-3	few	-	TRBJ1-6	TGTGCCATAGGAACAGCTTATAATTCACCCCTCCACTTT	CAIGTAYNSPLHF
TRBV30	few	TRBD1	TRBJ2-7	TGTGCCTGGAGTAGGGGGCGCGAGCAGTACTTC	CAWSRGREQYF
TRBV7-9	once	TRBD1	TRBJ1-1	TGTGCCAGCAGCCTGGGACAGACTAACACTGAAGCTTTCTTT	CASSLGQTNTEAFF
TRBV19	-	TRBD2	TRBJ2-5	TGTGCCAGTAGTTCGGGACTAGCGGGGGGTTTGGAGACCCAGTACTTC	CASSSGLAGGLETQYF
TRBV7-2	-	-	TRBJ1-3	TGTGCCAGCAGCTTCCCAGGCTCTGGAAACACCATATATTTT	CASSFPGSGNTIYF
TRBV6-6	once	-	TRBJ2-1	TGTGCCAGCACCCCGGGATTCAATGAGCAGTTCTTC	CASTPGFNEQFF